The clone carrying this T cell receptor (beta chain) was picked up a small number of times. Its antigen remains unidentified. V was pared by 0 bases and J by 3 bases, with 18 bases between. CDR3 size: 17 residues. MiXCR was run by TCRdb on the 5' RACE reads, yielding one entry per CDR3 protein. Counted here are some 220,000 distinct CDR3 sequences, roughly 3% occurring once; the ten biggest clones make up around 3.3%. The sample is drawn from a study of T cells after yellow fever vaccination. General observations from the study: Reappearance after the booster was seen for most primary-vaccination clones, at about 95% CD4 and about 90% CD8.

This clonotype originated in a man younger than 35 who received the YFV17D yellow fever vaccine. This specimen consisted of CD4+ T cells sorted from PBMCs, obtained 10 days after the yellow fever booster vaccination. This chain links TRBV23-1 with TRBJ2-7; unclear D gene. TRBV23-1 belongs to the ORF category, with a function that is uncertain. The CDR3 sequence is CASSQSYQAGHLYEQYF. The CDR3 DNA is TGCGCCAGCAGTCAATCGTATCAGGCAGGTCACCTCTACGAGCAGTACTTC.